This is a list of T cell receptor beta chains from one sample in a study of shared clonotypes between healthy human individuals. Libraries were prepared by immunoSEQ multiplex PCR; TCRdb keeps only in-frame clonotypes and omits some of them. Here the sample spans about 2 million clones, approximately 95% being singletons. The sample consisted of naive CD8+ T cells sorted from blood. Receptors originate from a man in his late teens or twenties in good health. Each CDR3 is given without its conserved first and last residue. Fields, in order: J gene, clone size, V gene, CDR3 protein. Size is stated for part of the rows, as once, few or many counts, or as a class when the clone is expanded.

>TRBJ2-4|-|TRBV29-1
SVEGRVDKNIQY
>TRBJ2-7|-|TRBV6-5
ASSYRESSYEQY
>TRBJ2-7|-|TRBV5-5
ASSIRLSSYEQY
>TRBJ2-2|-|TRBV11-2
ASSRTITGLNTGELF
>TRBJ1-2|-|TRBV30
AWSVRLGFGYGYT
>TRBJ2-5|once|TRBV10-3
AISEMDIQETQY
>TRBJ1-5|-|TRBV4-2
ASSQDKGRGQPQH
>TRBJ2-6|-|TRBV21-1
ASSRGGHPSGANVLT
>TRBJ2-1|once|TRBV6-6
ASSYSTSPETDEQF
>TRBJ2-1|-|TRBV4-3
ASSPRDGGDYNEQF
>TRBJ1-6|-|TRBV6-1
ASSDKTFRDSPLH
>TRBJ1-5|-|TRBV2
ASKDVNGQPQH
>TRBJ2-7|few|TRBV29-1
SVEDGTYEQY
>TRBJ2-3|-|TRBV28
ASSLRRDSTDTQY
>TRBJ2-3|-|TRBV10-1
ATGLATDTQY
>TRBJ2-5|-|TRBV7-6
ASSLVQYQETQY
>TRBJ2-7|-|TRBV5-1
ASSLEQGPYEQY
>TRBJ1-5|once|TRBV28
ASSRDRGWQPQH
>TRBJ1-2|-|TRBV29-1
SVEGGDYGYT
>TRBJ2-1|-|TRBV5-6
ASSPTSGRSDEQF
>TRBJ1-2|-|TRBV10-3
AISESFGTGVNYGYT
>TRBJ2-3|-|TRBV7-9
ASSLFGGTDTQY
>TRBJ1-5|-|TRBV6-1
ASSVWRNQPQH
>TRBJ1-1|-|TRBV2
ASRDPEKVYTEAF
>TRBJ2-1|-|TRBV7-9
ASSPPRVGSYNEQF
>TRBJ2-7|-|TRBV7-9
ASSWAGTPYSYEQY
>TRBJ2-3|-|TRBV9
ASSTGGDTDTQY
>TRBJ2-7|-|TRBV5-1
ASSFGTSVSYEQY
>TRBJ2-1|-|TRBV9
ASSAPGGYSSYNEQF
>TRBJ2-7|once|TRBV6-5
ASSPGAEQY
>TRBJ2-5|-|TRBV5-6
ASSWEASQY
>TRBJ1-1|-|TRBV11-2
ASSLSEGAVNTEAF
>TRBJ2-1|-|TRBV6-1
ASITRASSYNEQF
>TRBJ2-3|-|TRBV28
ASSFSAGGQDTQY
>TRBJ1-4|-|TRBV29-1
SVGPPGTGELF
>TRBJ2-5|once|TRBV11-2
ASSSVSETQY
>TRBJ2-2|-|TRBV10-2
ASTLPEAGAPGELF
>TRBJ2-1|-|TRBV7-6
ASSLVGTSNEQF
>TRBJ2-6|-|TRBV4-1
ASSQADSSGANVLT
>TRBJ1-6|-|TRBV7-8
ASSLGGETGSPLH
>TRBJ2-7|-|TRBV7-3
ASSSRSGFEQY
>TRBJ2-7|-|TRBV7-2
ASSIQGTSSYEQY
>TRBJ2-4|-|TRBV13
ASSPREGAKNIQY
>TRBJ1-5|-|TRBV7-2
ASSPSSDRGYQPQH
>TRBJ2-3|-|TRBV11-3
ASSLGPGETDTQY
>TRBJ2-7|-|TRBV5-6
ASSLPVGEQY